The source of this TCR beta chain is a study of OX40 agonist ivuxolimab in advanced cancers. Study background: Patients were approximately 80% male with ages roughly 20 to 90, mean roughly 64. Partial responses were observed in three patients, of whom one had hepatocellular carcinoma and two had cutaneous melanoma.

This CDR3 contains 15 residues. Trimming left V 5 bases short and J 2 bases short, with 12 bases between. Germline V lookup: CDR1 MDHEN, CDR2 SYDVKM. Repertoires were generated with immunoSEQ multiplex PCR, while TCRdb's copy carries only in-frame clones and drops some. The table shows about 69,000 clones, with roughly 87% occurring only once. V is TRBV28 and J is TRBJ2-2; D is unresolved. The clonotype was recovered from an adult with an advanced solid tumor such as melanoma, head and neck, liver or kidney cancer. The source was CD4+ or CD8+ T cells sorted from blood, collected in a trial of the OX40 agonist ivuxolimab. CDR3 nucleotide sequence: TGTGCCAGCAGTGGAATTGGGTTAAACACCGGGGAGCTGTTTTTT. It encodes CASSGIGLNTGELFF.